This TCR beta chain was sequenced in a study of blood T cell repertoires in COVID-19. At the level of the study: The United States, Italy and Spain were the sources of the acute and convalescent COVID-19 samples. In each case, the material was cDNA or gDNA derived from T cells, B-cell-depleted T cells, or PBMCs.

Per the original methods: By means of reference gene primer amplification, nucleated cell counts were estimated. Using immunoSEQ multiplex PCR, the repertoire was profiled, and TCRdb retains in-frame clones only, with some absent. The D gene and trimming were derived from the DNA, and the V and J assignments and clone size from that table. This sample has roughly 290,000 clones, with around 89% found just once. This clone has only a few counts. Per germline, CDR1 LGHNA and CDR2 YNFKEQ. The CDR3 is 16 residues long. Unmatched junction bases numbered 8, after V lost 1 base and J lost 5 bases. The receptor's source is a woman aged 60-75 years with acute or convalescent COVID-19. Sequencing was done on a sample of peripheral blood. The chain joins TRBV4-2 to TRBJ2-7, with 10 bases aligning to TRBD1. The CDR3 is CASSQAPSGTGDEQYF. CDR3 DNA sequence: TGTGCCAGCAGCCAAGCCCCATCCGGGACAGGGGACGAGCAGTACTTC.